This TCR beta chain is from a study of CD8 T cell repertoires and HIV-1 epitope variants. Sequenced by immunoSEQ multiplex PCR; TCRdb stores in-frame clones only, minus some. Among roughly 5,700 clones listed, roughly 62% were seen once. In the case of this clone: Its specificity is not known.

Sequencing was performed on cultured CD8+ T cells derived from PBMCs. This TCR came from a male donor with HIV.

The CDR3 nucleotides are TGCAGCGTTGATCGGCGGGCCGACTACAATGAGCAGTTCTTC. Translating it yields CSVDRRADYNEQFF. This chain uses TRBV29-1 with TRBJ2-1; the D gene is possibly TRBD2 (5 bases). The V end was cut by 3 bases, the J end by 3 bases, with 12 bases between. Germline lookup yields CDR1 SQVTM and CDR2 ANQGSEA. There are 14 residues in the CDR3.